One and the same sample provided the 18 T cell receptor beta chains below, sequenced in a study of preoperative IRX-2 immunotherapy in early breast cancer. The method was immunoSEQ multiplex PCR; TCRdb's version includes in-frame clones alone and lacks a portion of them. The repertoire consists of almost 35,000 clones, with around 96% occurring once and the leading ten covering under 6.5%. Described treatment: preoperative locoregional IRX-2 cytokine immunotherapy. The specimen was collected from a patient treated with IRX-2 immunotherapy. These receptors all come from a human donor with breast cancer.

In its sample, this clone was seen once. This sequence joins TRBV15 and TRBJ1-1, with D unclear. The V end lost 1 base, the J end lost 1 base, and 4 bases lay between the germline ends. Germline V gene data show CDR1 as LNHNV and CDR2 as YYDKDF (reference sequence). CDR3 length equals 13 residues. The CDR3 protein is CATSRGQNTEAFF. The CDR3 bases are TGTGCCACCAGCAGAGGACAGAACACTGAAGCTTTCTTT.

This chain joins TRBV5-1 and TRBJ2-1, with 7 bases that match TRBD2. Germline V lookup: CDR1 SGHRS, CDR2 YFSETQ. Unmatched junction bases numbered 4, after V lost 0 bases and J lost 7 bases. CDR3 size: 14 residues. CDR3 protein: CASSLAGGWNEQFF. In nucleotides, the CDR3 is TGCGCCAGCAGCTTGGCCGGGGGGTGGAATGAGCAGTTCTTC.

This clone was seen just once. The chain recombines TRBV10-3 with TRBJ1-1, with TRBD1 as a possible D gene (5 bases). Trimming cost V 4 bases and J 8 bases, with 8 bases left between them. The CDR3 totals 11 residues. Germline CDR1 reads ENHRY; CDR2 reads SYGVKD. CDR3 sequence (DNA): TGTGCCATCAGTGGGGGGACCGAAGCTTTCTTT. Its translation: CAISGGTEAFF.

This clone was seen just once. In nucleotides, the CDR3 is TGTGCCAGCAGTATCCCGAGGGGGGGCCAAGAGACCCAGTACTTC. Encoded protein: CASSIPRGGQETQYF. V gene TRBV2 combines with J gene TRBJ2-5; perhaps TRBD2 as D (7 bases). CDR1 and CDR2 from the germline V gene are SNHLY and FYNNEI. V was trimmed by 5 bases and J by 1 base, leaving 14 bases between them. This CDR3 is 15 amino acids long.

The V gene is TRBV11-1, the J gene TRBJ2-2; the D is unclear. CDR1 is SGHAT and CDR2 is FQDESV in the germline V gene (reference sequence). There are 15 residues in the CDR3. Trimming cost V 2 bases and J 1 base, with 8 bases left between them. This CDR3 is CASSLRVGNTGELFF. CDR3 sequence (DNA): TGTGCCAGCAGCTTAAGGGTAGGGAACACCGGGGAGCTGTTTTTT.

V usage is TRBV30 and J usage is TRBJ1-2; D is undetermined. CDR1 GTSNPN and CDR2 SVGIG come from the germline V gene (reference sequence). The ends were cut back, 6 bases at V and 2 bases at J, with 13 bases in the middle. The CDR3 covers 13 residues. This chain's CDR3 is CACYVGVNYGYTF. CDR3 DNA: TGTGCCTGCTACGTCGGGGTGAACTATGGCTACACCTTC.

This chain joins TRBV18 and TRBJ2-3; 7 bases match TRBD2. CDR1 is KGHSH, CDR2 LQKENI, per germline. Trimming took 8 bases from V and 6 from J; bases not matched to a gene: 14. This CDR3 contains 15 residues. The CDR3, as DNA: TGTGCCAGCACACACGAATGGACTAGTCCGGATACGCAGTATTTT. As protein: CASTHEWTSPDTQYF.

The chain uses TRBV28 and TRBJ2-2; a weak D match, TRBD2 (5 bases). V shed 11 bases and J shed 1 base, with 20 bases lying between them. The CDR3 runs to 16 residues. Germline loops: CDR1 MDHEN, CDR2 SYDVKM. CDR3 protein: CAAQKSAGRNTGELFF. CDR3 in DNA: TGTGCCGCGCAAAAATCGGCGGGTCGGAACACCGGGGAGCTGTTTTTT. Using reference TRBV28 and TRBJ2-2 for the parts outside the CDR3, the full variable domain is DVKVTQSSRYLVKRTGEKVFLECVQDMDHENMFWYRQDPGLGLRLIYFSYDVKMKEKGDIPEGYSVSREKKERFSLILESASTNQTSMYLCAAQKSAGRNTGELFFGEGSRLTVL.

The V gene is TRBV27, the J gene TRBJ2-5, with D perhaps assigned TRBD1 or TRBD2 (7 bases each). The CDR3 is 15 amino acids. V was pared by 7 bases and J by 5 bases, with 20 bases between. The germline V gene encodes CDR1 MNHEY and CDR2 SMNVEV (reference sequence). The CDR3 DNA is TGTGCCAGCATCCCTCAGGGGGGGGCGGTGGAGACCCAGTACTTC. Translated, it gives CASIPQGGAVETQYF.

This clone was detected only once. The chain employs TRBV6-1 and TRBJ2-1; the D is unclear. Germline values: CDR1 MNHNS, CDR2 SASEGT. The length of the CDR3 is 13 residues. V was pared by 5 bases and J by 0 bases, with 5 bases between. The CDR3 DNA sequence: TGTGCCAGCAGTCAAAGCTCCTACAATGAGCAGTTCTTC. Protein product: CASSQSSYNEQFF.

This chain connects TRBV6-6 to TRBJ2-7; TRBD2 matches at 7 bases. The CDR3 has 12 residues. V dropped 8 bases and J dropped 1; count of bases not matched to a gene: 2. CDR1 and CDR2 from the germline V gene are MNHNY and SVGAGI (reference sequence). The CDR3 bases are TGTGCCAGCGGGGGGGTGTCCTACGAGCAGTACTTC. Translation: CASGGVSYEQYF.

This chain joins TRBV30 and TRBJ2-1, with 7 bases matching TRBD2. Trimming cost V 0 bases and J 7 bases; bases outside gene matches: 9. Germline V gene sequence: CDR1 GTSNPN, CDR2 SVGIG (reference sequence). The CDR3 runs 15 residues. In nucleotides, the CDR3 is TGTGCCTGGAGTGTACAAAGACTAGCCATTAATGAGCAGTTCTTC. Amino acid sequence: CAWSVQRLAINEQFF.

V and J are TRBV27 and TRBJ2-3; D remains unclear. V was clipped by 3 bases and J by 4 bases, with 2 bases between them. The CDR3 runs 11 residues. The germline CDR1 and CDR2 sequences are MNHEY and SMNVEV (reference sequence). The CDR3 protein is CASSFADTQYF. CDR3 DNA sequence: TGTGCCAGCAGTTTCGCAGATACGCAGTATTTT.

The chain employs TRBV5-6 and TRBJ1-1, with TRBD1 matching over 8 bases. Germline lookup yields CDR1 SGHDT and CDR2 YYEEEE. This CDR3 spans 14 amino acids. With 4 bases clipped from V and 7 bases from J, the junction kept 9 bases outside the gene matches. In DNA form, the CDR3 reads TGTGCCAGCAGCACCCGGGACAGGTGGATTGAAGCTTTCTTT. It specifies CASSTRDRWIEAFF.

CDR3 sequence: CASSLVGGDTQYF. The CDR3 region has the DNA TGTGCCAGCAGCCTCGTGGGAGGTGATACGCAGTATTTT. J is TRBJ2-3 and V is TRBV7-9; D might be TRBD2 (6 bases). Germline V CDR1 and CDR2: SEHNR, FQNEAQ (reference sequence). The CDR3 contains 13 residues. Deletions cut 5 bases from V and 6 bases from J, with 12 bases between.

This clone appeared once. The chain combines TRBV5-6 with TRBJ2-1; TRBD2 is a possible D gene (7 bases). Trimming shortened V by 0 bases and J by 2 bases, and 9 bases separated the two germline ends. The CDR3 spans 15 residues. The germline CDR1 and CDR2 sequences are SGHDT and YYEEEE. The CDR3 region has the DNA TGTGCCAGCAGCTTGGGGGGGGGCCCCTACAATGAGCAGTTCTTC. This gives the protein CASSLGGGPYNEQFF.

This chain links TRBV7-8 with TRBJ2-2; possible D gene TRBD2, 5 bases. V lost 4 bases to trimming and J lost 4 bases, with 22 bases between them. From germline, CDR1 is SGHVS and CDR2 FQNEAQ. The CDR3 has 18 residues. As DNA, the CDR3 is TGTGCCAGCAGCTCCGGAGGCCAGCGCCCAGGCGGCACCGGGGAGCTGTTTTTT. Protein: CASSSGGQRPGGTGELFF.

This clone was observed once. The rearrangement joins TRBV19 to TRBJ2-3; no reliable D call. From germline, CDR1 is LNHDA and CDR2 SQIVND (reference sequence). V was cut by 3 bases and J by 0 bases, with 4 bases left in between. The CDR3 runs to 13 residues. The chain's CDR3 is CASSIASTDTQYF. CDR3 nucleotides: TGTGCCAGTAGTATTGCTAGCACAGATACGCAGTATTTT.